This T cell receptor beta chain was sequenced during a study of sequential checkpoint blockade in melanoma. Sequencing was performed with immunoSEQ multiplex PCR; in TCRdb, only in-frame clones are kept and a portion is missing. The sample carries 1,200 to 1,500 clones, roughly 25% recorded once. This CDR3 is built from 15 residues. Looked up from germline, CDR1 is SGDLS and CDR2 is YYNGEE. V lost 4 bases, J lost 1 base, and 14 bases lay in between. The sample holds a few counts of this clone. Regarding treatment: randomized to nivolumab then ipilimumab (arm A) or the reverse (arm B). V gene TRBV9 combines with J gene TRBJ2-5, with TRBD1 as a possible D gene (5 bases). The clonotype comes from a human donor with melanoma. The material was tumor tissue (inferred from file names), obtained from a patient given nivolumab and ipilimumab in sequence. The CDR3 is CASSPQGNPQETQYF. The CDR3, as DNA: TGTGCCAGCAGCCCCCAGGGAAATCCCCAAGAGACCCAGTACTTC.